A single sample gave rise to the 26 T cell receptor beta chains below, sequenced in a study of cytotoxic CD8 clonotypes in ibrutinib-treated CLL (dated by TCRdb to about 2021). Libraries were constructed by the immunoSEQ multiplex PCR assay. Drawn from immuneACCESS, this table holds only the in-frame rearrangements with V and J called that TCRdb kept. Clones are partly lost; checked studies trace under half to an unresolved V gene and leave the rest unexplained. Here the sample has more than 85,000 clones; approximately 80% occur a single time. About 33% of the sample is in the top ten clones. Taken with the paper, the label for time point translates to: approximately twelve months on ibrutinib. The sample consisted of PBMCs, taken after 12 months of ibrutinib treatment. Receptors were obtained from a human donor with chronic lymphocytic leukemia.

V is TRBV19 and J is TRBJ1-6; 7 bases are shared with TRBD1. The germline V gene has CDR1 LNHDA and CDR2 SQIVND (reference sequence). This CDR3 spans 16 amino acids. V lost 6 bases and J lost 5; bases outside the gene matches: 10. The DNA of the CDR3 is TGTGCCAGTAGGGTCAAGGGAGGGACAGATAATTCACCCCTCCACTTT. Its translation: CASRVKGGTDNSPLHF.

Here the CDR3 reads CASSFEITSSYEQYF. As DNA, the CDR3 is TGTGCCAGCAGCTTTGAGATTACCTCCTCCTACGAGCAGTACTTC. This chain links TRBV11-3 with TRBJ2-7; D not certain. The CDR3 spans 15 residues. Trimming left V 3 bases short and J 0 bases short, with 12 bases between. Per the germline V gene, CDR1 is SGHNT and CDR2 is YENEEA.

This chain connects TRBV6-1 to TRBJ2-7, with D tentatively TRBD1 or TRBD2 (5 bases each). V shed 7 bases and J shed 2 bases, with 12 bases lying between them. The CDR3 is made up of 13 amino acids. Germline lookup yields CDR1 MNHNS and CDR2 SASEGT. As DNA, the CDR3 is TGTGCCAGCAAGGAGGCAGGGACCTACGAGCAGTACTTC. Protein sequence: CASKEAGTYEQYF.

CDR3 loop: CASSHARDRGLVGYTF. The CDR3 DNA is TGTGCCAGCAGTCACGCCCGGGACAGGGGGTTGGTTGGCTACACCTTC. The gene calls are TRBV28 and TRBJ1-2, with 11 bases identical to TRBD1. CDR1 and CDR2 from the germline V gene are MDHEN and SYDVKM. V lost 5 bases, J lost 7 bases, and 12 bases stayed unmatched. The CDR3 is 16 residues long.

CDR3: CASMQGNYGYTF. DNA for the CDR3: TGTGCCAGCATGCAGGGAAACTATGGCTACACCTTC. The rearrangement joins TRBV28 to TRBJ1-2, with D perhaps TRBD1 (5 bases). Between the trimmed V and J ends, which lost 7 bases and 2 bases, there was a span of 8 bases. Germline CDR1 MDHEN, CDR2 SYDVKM. The CDR3 has 12 residues.

The chain joins TRBV12-5 to TRBJ2-7; D not resolved. Deletions cut 5 bases from V and 1 base from J, with 12 bases between. Germline CDR1 is LGHNT and CDR2 is FRNRAP. There are 14 residues in the CDR3. This CDR3 is CASGGRESSYEQYF. CDR3 bases: TGTGCTAGTGGTGGGCGAGAGAGTTCCTACGAGCAGTACTTC. Complete variable domain (other parts from reference TRBV12-5 and TRBJ2-7): DARVTQTPRHKVTEMGQEVTMRCQPILGHNTVFWYRQTMMQGLELLAYFRNRAPLDDSGMPKDRFSAEMPDATLATLKIQPSEPRDSAVYFCASGGRESSYEQYFGPGTRLTVT.

The chain employs TRBV28 and TRBJ2-5; TRBD2 matches 8 bases. The CDR3 has 14 residues. V gave up 5 bases and J gave up 7 bases; unmatched junction bases: 9. Germline-derived CDR1 and CDR2 are MDHEN and SYDVKM. The CDR3 DNA sequence: TGTGCCAGCAGTCCAGAGGGGACTAGGACGACCCAGTACTTC. Translation: CASSPEGTRTTQYF.

The chain has TRBV7-3 and TRBJ2-5, with 9 bases fitting TRBD2. Germline CDR1 and CDR2: SGHTA and FQGTGA. The CDR3 length is 17 residues. V shed 1 base, J shed 1 base, and the junction held 7 bases outside the gene matches. The CDR3 DNA reads as TGTGCCAGCAGCTTAAGAGGGGCTAGCGGGGTCCAAGAGACCCAGTACTTC. Its translation is CASSLRGASGVQETQYF. The full variable domain, with the rest looked up from reference TRBV7-3 and TRBJ2-5, is GAGVSQTPSNKVTEKGKYVELRCDPISGHTALYWYRQSLGQGPEFLIYFQGTGAADDSGLPNDRFFAVRPEGSVSTLKIQRTERGDSAVYLCASSLRGASGVQETQYFGPGTRLLVL.

The V and J genes are TRBV5-4 and TRBJ2-3; TRBD1 agrees at 11 bases. CDR3 size: 15 residues. V trimming: 4 bases; J trimming: 1 base; junction bases outside the gene matches: 2. Germline V gene lookup returns CDR1 SGHNT and CDR2 YYREEE (reference sequence). This chain's CDR3 is CASSGQGAGTDTQYF. The CDR3 bases are TGTGCCAGCAGCGGACAGGGGGCCGGCACAGATACGCAGTATTTT.

The chain couples TRBV28 to TRBJ1-3; a possible D gene is TRBD1 (6 bases). The CDR3 sequence is 16 residues long. V lost 7 bases and J lost 2, with 18 bases in between. Germline loops: CDR1 MDHEN, CDR2 SYDVKM. CDR3 nucleotide sequence: TGTGCCAGCACCTTTAGGGGGGGGGAAACTGGAAACACCATATATTTT. Protein sequence: CASTFRGGETGNTIYF. The whole variable domain, remainder taken from reference TRBV28 and TRBJ1-3, is DVKVTQSSRYLVKRTGEKVFLECVQDMDHENMFWYRQDPGLGLRLIYFSYDVKMKEKGDIPEGYSVSREKKERFSLILESASTNQTSMYLCASTFRGGETGNTIYFGEGSWLTVV.

V gene TRBV30 combines with J gene TRBJ1-1; TRBD1 agrees at 7 bases. V gave up 1 base and J gave up 5 bases; unmatched junction bases: 4. The CDR3 spans 13 residues. In germline, CDR1 is GTSNPN, CDR2 SVGIG (reference sequence). The CDR3 sequence: CAWSGPGGTEAFF. DNA of the CDR3: TGTGCCTGGAGTGGACCAGGGGGAACTGAAGCTTTCTTT.

The chain couples TRBV29-1 to TRBJ1-1; 10 positions agree with TRBD1. Germline V CDR1 and CDR2: SQVTM, ANQGSEA. V was pared by 4 bases and J by 2 bases, with 7 bases of the junction left unmatched. The CDR3 covers 15 residues. The CDR3 region has the DNA TGCAGCGTTGGCGGGACAGGGGTGCGTAACACTGAAGCTTTCTTT. This codes for CSVGGTGVRNTEAFF.

The V gene is TRBV14, the J gene TRBJ1-1, with D unresolved. V dropped 1 base and J dropped 4 bases, with 10 bases sitting between them. The CDR3 contains 14 residues. Germline V gene data show CDR1 as SGHDN and CDR2 as FVKESK. The CDR3 is CASSQVDGSTEAFF. CDR3 nucleotides: TGTGCCAGCAGCCAAGTGGACGGGAGCACTGAAGCTTTCTTT.

This clone was recorded at least ten times. This sequence joins TRBV7-2 and TRBJ2-2; 10 bases map to TRBD1. Germline V lookup: CDR1 SGHTA, CDR2 FQGNSA. The length of the CDR3 is 17 residues. V trimming: 1 base; J trimming: 3 bases; junction bases outside the gene matches: 5. Here the CDR3 DNA reads TGTGCCAGCAGCTTAGAGGGGACAGGGGCTTACACCGGGGAGCTGTTTTTT. It specifies CASSLEGTGAYTGELFF.

This chain joins TRBV11-2 and TRBJ2-3, with a possible D match to TRBD2 (7 bases). Between the trimmed V and J ends, which lost 5 bases and 2 bases, there was a span of 17 bases. This CDR3 region has 16 residues. Germline V gene data show CDR1 as SGHAT and CDR2 as FQNNGV. The CDR3 protein is CASSRRGGGHTDTQYF. CDR3 sequence (DNA): TGTGCCAGCAGCAGGAGAGGGGGGGGCCACACAGATACGCAGTATTTT.

The genes are TRBV2 and TRBJ2-2; maybe TRBD1 (8 bases). The CDR3 is 15 amino acids. V dropped 6 bases and J dropped 5 bases, with 16 bases sitting between them. CDR1 and CDR2 (germline): SNHLY, FYNNEI. The CDR3 protein is CASSDDRGGTGELFF. The CDR3 DNA is TGTGCCAGCAGCGACGACAGGGGAGGGACCGGGGAGCTGTTTTTT.

The DNA for the CDR3 is TGCGCCAGCAGTGAGTCGATAGACGGGGAGCAGTTCTTC. Its protein is CASSESIDGEQFF. The V and J genes are TRBV10-1 and TRBJ2-1; no definite D call. Looked up from germline, CDR1 is WNHNN and CDR2 is SYGVQD (reference sequence). Trimming took off 0 bases at V and 10 bases at J, with 10 bases between the two ends. The CDR3 runs 13 residues.

This chain uses TRBV5-6 with TRBJ1-6; 7 bases are a match to TRBD1. Germline trimming cut 0 bases from V and 10 bases from J; bases unmatched to any gene: 4. The length of the CDR3 is 14 residues. Looked up from germline, CDR1 is SGHDT and CDR2 is YYEEEE. The chain's CDR3 is CASSLGQGGSPLHF. The CDR3 nucleotides read TGTGCCAGCAGCTTGGGACAGGGAGGATCACCCCTCCACTTT.

V is TRBV28 and J is TRBJ1-2; no clear D. CDR3 length equals 13 residues. Germline CDR1 and CDR2: MDHEN and SYDVKM. Trimming removed 5 bases from V and 8 bases from J, with 15 bases in between. The DNA of the CDR3 is TGTGCCAGCAGTCCTACAGAGGCCCCGGGCTACACCTTC. This encodes CASSPTEAPGYTF.

The chain joins TRBV5-1 to TRBJ1-2; the match to TRBD1 covers 7 bases. Germline V gene data show CDR1 as SGHRS and CDR2 as YFSETQ. The CDR3 has 14 residues. V was clipped by 4 bases and J by 4 bases; unmatched bases: 7. The CDR3 loop is CASSSTGEGYGYTF. In nucleotides, the CDR3 is TGCGCCAGCAGCAGCACAGGGGAGGGCTATGGCTACACCTTC.

The gene calls are TRBV11-3 and TRBJ2-2; the D is unclear. Deletions cut 2 bases from V and 2 bases from J, with 9 bases between. The CDR3 contains 15 residues. Germline V gene sequence: CDR1 SGHNT, CDR2 YENEEA. CDR3 loop: CASSLMGFNTGELFF. The CDR3 nucleotides are TGTGCCAGCAGCTTAATGGGGTTTAACACCGGGGAGCTGTTTTTT.

This sequence joins TRBV7-2 and TRBJ2-1, with TRBD2 matching over 8 bases. The CDR3 totals 15 residues. With V trimmed by 4 bases and J by 9 bases, 11 bases remained unmatched. Per the germline V gene, CDR1 is SGHTA and CDR2 is FQGNSA. The CDR3 region has the DNA TGTGCCAGCAGCTCGCAACGGGGGGGCCCCGGTGAGCAGTTCTTC. Protein product: CASSSQRGGPGEQFF.

This chain uses TRBV5-1 with TRBJ2-5, with 10 nucleotides matching TRBD1. The CDR3 consists of 15 residues. Losses at the gene ends were 4 bases for V and 4 bases for J; bases not matched to a gene: 7. Germline V CDR1 and CDR2: SGHRS, YFSETQ. The CDR3 coding sequence is TGCGCCAGCAGCGCTGACAGGGGGCTAGGAGAGACCCAGTACTTC. This gives the protein CASSADRGLGETQYF.

The chain combines TRBV15 with TRBJ1-2; 11 nucleotides align to TRBD1. The CDR3 is 14 residues long. Trimming cost V 8 bases and J 7 bases; bases outside gene matches: 9. Germline V lookup: CDR1 LNHNV, CDR2 YYDKDF (reference sequence). As DNA, the CDR3 is TGTGCCACCGGCCGGGACAGGGGGGTTGGTGGCTACACCTTC. The encoded protein is CATGRDRGVGGYTF.

The chain combines TRBV27 with TRBJ2-1; no definite D call. Germline CDR1 reads MNHEY; CDR2 reads SMNVEV (reference sequence). The CDR3 consists of 14 residues. Trimming stripped 4 bases from V and 7 bases from J, with 14 bases between. DNA for the CDR3: TGTGCCAGCAGTTCCTACAATTTCGGTAATGAGCAGTTCTTC. As protein: CASSSYNFGNEQFF.

The rearrangement uses TRBV7-2 and TRBJ2-7; a possible D gene is TRBD1 (5 bases). The germline V gene has CDR1 SGHTA and CDR2 FQGNSA. This CDR3 region has 11 residues. V was shortened by 4 bases and J by 8 bases, with 9 bases between the two germline ends. CDR3 sequence (DNA): TGTGCCAGCAGCTCAGCAGGGAAGCAGTACTTC. Protein: CASSSAGKQYF.